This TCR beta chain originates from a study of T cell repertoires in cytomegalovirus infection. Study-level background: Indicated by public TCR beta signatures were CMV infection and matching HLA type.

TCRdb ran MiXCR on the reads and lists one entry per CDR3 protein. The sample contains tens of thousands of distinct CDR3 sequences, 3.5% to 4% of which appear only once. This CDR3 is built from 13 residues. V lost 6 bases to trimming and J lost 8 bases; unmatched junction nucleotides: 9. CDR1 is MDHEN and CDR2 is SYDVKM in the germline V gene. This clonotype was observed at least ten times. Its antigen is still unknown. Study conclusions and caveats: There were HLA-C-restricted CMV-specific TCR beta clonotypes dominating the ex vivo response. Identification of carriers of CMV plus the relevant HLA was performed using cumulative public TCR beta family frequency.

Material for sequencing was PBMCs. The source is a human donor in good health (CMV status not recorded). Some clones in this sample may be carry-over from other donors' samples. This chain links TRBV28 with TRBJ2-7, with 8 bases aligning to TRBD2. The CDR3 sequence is CASRGGAGGKQYF. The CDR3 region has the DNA TGTGCCAGCAGGGGGGGGGCGGGAGGAAAGCAGTACTTC.